The next 9 T cell receptor beta chains were all read from a single sample in a study of T cells after yellow fever vaccination. TCRdb used MiXCR to reprocess the 5' RACE reads, holding one entry per CDR3 protein. The sample consists of hundreds of thousands of distinct CDR3 sequences, more than 3% of them appearing once. The sample in question was PBMCs, obtained on the day of the yellow fever booster vaccination. These receptors originate from a man in his late teens or twenties who received the YFV17D yellow fever vaccine.

In its sample, this clonotype was seen many times. This chain uses TRBV25-1 with TRBJ1-3, with TRBD1 matching 7 bases. V dropped 7 bases and J dropped 0; count of bases not matched to a gene: 3. This CDR3 has 14 amino acids. CDR1 is MGHDK, CDR2 SYGVNS, per germline. This chain's CDR3 is CASMTGSSGNTIYF. CDR3 DNA sequence: TGTGCCAGCATGACAGGGTCCTCTGGAAACACCATATATTTT.

This clonotype was counted at least ten times. The chain links TRBV5-1 to TRBJ2-3; TRBD2 is a possible D gene (6 bases). The V end lost 10 bases, the J end lost 0 bases, and 6 bases lay between the germline ends. This CDR3 is built from 11 residues. Germline V gives CDR1 SGHRS, CDR2 YFSETQ. This CDR3 reads CAGTSTDTQYF. CDR3 coding DNA: TGCGCCGGGACTAGCACAGATACGCAGTATTTT.

This clonotype came up many times. The V and J genes are TRBV5-1 and TRBJ2-7; no definite D call. The CDR3 spans 14 residues. Germline V gene data show CDR1 as SGHRS and CDR2 as YFSETQ. Trimming took off 4 bases at V and 3 bases at J, with 14 bases between the two ends. DNA of the CDR3: TGCGCCAGCAGCCCGGATGTGGGTGTCTACGAGCAGTACTTC. Translation: CASSPDVGVYEQYF.

This clonotype has just a few counts. The rearrangement links TRBV15 to TRBJ1-6, with 7 positions matching TRBD1. CDR1 and CDR2 from the germline V gene are LNHNV and YYDKDF (reference sequence). The CDR3 covers 17 residues. V dropped 5 bases and J dropped 4; count of bases not matched to a gene: 11. The CDR3 DNA is TGTGCCACCAGCTTCCGGAGGGGGCGAGATTATAATTCACCCCTCCACTTT. Translation gives CATSFRRGRDYNSPLHF.

Many counts were recorded for this clonotype. V usage is TRBV5-1 and J usage is TRBJ2-7; D possibly corresponds to TRBD1 (6 bases). There are 14 residues in the CDR3. CDR1 SGHRS and CDR2 YFSETQ come from the germline V gene. The V end was cut by 1 base, the J end by 5 bases, with 13 bases between. The CDR3 reads CASSLRGTTHEQYF. The CDR3 nucleotides read TGCGCCAGCAGCTTGAGGGGGACAACCCACGAGCAGTACTTC.

There are many counts of this clonotype. The chain has TRBV7-8 and TRBJ2-7; D call uncertain. The CDR3 consists of 10 residues. The germline V and J ends were trimmed by 8 bases and 6 bases, with 8 bases remaining between them. Germline V gives CDR1 SGHVS, CDR2 FQNEAQ. In DNA, the CDR3 is TGTGCCAGCGGAGAAGCCGAGCAGTACTTC. Translated: CASGEAEQYF. Full variable domain (remainder filled in from reference TRBV7-8 and TRBJ2-7): GAGVSQSPRYKVAKRGQDVALRCDPISGHVSLFWYQQALGQGPEFLTYFQNEAQLDKSGLPSDRFFAERPEGSVSTLKIQRTQQEDSAVYLCASGEAEQYFGPGTRLTVT.

In this sample, this clonotype turned up many times. This sequence joins TRBV5-1 and TRBJ2-7; the D call may be TRBD1 or TRBD2 (5 bases each). Germline lookup yields CDR1 SGHRS and CDR2 YFSETQ. This CDR3 is built from 15 residues. Trimming removed 0 bases from V and 2 bases from J, with 12 bases in between. DNA of the CDR3: TGCGCCAGCAGCTTGGCTTCGGGGCTCGCCTACGAGCAGTACTTC. Protein product: CASSLASGLAYEQYF.

J is TRBJ2-7 and V is TRBV19; D remains ambiguous. Germline CDR1 LNHDA, CDR2 SQIVND (reference sequence). Trimming pared 3 bases from V and 2 bases from J, leaving 8 bases between. The CDR3 has 13 residues. The CDR3 here is CASSITRTYEQYF. In DNA form, the CDR3 reads TGTGCCAGTAGTATTACCAGGACCTACGAGCAGTACTTC.

This clonotype was observed at least ten times. J is TRBJ2-1 and V is TRBV6-6; D is ambiguous. The length of the CDR3 is 13 residues. V was shortened by 8 bases and J by 1 base, with 9 bases between the two germline ends. Per germline, CDR1 MNHNY and CDR2 SVGAGI (reference sequence). The CDR3 nucleotides are TGTGCCAGCCGAGCTGGATCCTACAATGAGCAGTTCTTC. Translating it yields CASRAGSYNEQFF.